The following is a TCR beta chain sequence with its context. These data belong to a study of T cell changes during pregnancy in multiple sclerosis. The assay was immunoSEQ multiplex PCR, and TCRdb's table has in-frame clones only and misses some. The sample lists about 53,000 clones, about nine tenths occurring once. Trimming took 0 bases from V and 2 from J; bases not matched to a gene: 5. The CDR3 contains 16 residues. CDR1 is LNHNV and CDR2 is YYDKDF in the germline V gene (reference sequence). The sample was CD8+ T cells from peripheral blood mononuclear cells, taken before pregnancy. This sequence originates from a female donor with multiple sclerosis, enrolled in a pregnancy study. V gene TRBV15 combines with J gene TRBJ2-3, with 7 bases identical to TRBD1. CDR3 protein: CATSRERGGYTDTQYF. The CDR3 DNA follows: TGTGCCACCAGCAGAGAAAGAGGGGGCTACACAGATACGCAGTATTTT.